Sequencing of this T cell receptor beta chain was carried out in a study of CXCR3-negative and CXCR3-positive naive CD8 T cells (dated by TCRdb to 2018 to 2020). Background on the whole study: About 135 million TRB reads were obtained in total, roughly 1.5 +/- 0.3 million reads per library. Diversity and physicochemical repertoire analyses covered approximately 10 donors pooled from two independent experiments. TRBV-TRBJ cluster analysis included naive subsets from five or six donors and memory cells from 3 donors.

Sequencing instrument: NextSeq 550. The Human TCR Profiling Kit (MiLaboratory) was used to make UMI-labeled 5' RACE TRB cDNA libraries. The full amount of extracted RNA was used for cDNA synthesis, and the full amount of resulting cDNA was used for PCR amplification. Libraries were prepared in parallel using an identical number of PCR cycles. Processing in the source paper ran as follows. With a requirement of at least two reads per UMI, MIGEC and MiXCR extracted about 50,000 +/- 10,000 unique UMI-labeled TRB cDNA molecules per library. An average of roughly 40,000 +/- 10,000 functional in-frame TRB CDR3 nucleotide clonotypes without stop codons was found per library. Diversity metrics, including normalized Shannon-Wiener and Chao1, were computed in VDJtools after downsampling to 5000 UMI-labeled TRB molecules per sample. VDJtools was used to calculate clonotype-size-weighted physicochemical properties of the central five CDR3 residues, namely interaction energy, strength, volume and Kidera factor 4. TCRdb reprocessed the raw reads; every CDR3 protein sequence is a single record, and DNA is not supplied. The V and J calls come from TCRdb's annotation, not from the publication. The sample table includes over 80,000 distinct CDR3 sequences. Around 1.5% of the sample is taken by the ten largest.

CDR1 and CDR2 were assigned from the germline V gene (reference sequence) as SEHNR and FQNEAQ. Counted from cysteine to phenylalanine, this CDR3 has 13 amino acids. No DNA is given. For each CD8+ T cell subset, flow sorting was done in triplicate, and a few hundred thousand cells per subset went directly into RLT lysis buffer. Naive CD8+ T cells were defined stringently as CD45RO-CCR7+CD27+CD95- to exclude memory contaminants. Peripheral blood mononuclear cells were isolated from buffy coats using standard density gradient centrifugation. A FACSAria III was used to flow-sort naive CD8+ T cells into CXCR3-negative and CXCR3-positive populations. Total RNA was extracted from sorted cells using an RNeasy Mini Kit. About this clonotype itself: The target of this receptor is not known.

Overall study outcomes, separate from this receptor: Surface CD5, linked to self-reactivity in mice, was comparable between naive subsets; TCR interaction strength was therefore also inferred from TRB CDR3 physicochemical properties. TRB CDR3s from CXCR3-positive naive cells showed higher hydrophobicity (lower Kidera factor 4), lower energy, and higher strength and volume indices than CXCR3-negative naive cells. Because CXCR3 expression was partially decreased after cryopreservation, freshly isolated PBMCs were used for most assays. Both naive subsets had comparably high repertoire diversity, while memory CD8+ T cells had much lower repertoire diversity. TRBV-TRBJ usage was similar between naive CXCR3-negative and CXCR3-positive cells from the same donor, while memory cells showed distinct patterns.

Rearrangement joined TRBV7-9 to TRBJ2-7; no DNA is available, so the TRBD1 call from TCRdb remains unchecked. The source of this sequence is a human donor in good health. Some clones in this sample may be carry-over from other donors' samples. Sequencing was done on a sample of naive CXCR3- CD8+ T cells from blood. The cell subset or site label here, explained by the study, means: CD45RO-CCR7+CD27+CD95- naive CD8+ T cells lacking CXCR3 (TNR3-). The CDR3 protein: CASSARVEGEQYF.